A selection of T cell receptor beta chains follows, all from one sample in a study of cytotoxic CD8 clonotypes in ibrutinib-treated CLL. The method was immunoSEQ multiplex PCR; TCRdb's version includes in-frame clones alone and lacks a portion of them. The sample has about 120,000 clones, about 53% seen once. The starting material was PBMCs, obtained after 24 months of ibrutinib treatment. These receptors were taken from a human donor with chronic lymphocytic leukemia. The CDR3 runs from the conserved cysteine through the conserved F or W. Fields, in order: J gene, D gene, clone size, V gene, CDR3 protein, CDR3 DNA. The D gene is left open where the match is weak. The size of a clone is reported for some rows only, either as once, few or many, or as a class for expanded clones.

j_call: TRBJ1-2
d_call: NA
clone_size: NA
v_call: TRBV29-1
cdr3_aa: CSVDRFNYGYTF
cdr3_nt: TGCAGCGTTGATCGCTTTAACTATGGCTACACCTTC

j_call: TRBJ2-7
d_call: NA
clone_size: NA
v_call: TRBV27
cdr3_aa: CASTKVGSSYEQYF
cdr3_nt: TGTGCCAGCACAAAAGTAGGGAGCTCCTACGAGCAGTACTTC

j_call: TRBJ1-1
d_call: NA
clone_size: NA
v_call: TRBV6-6
cdr3_aa: CASSPTGLGNTEAFF
cdr3_nt: TGTGCCAGCAGTCCTACAGGGTTAGGGAACACTGAAGCTTTCTTT

j_call: TRBJ2-2
d_call: TRBD2
clone_size: NA
v_call: TRBV30
cdr3_aa: CAWSPGTSGNTGELFF
cdr3_nt: TGTGCCTGGAGTCCCGGGACTAGCGGGAACACCGGGGAGCTGTTTTTT

j_call: TRBJ2-3
d_call: NA
clone_size: NA
v_call: TRBV6-5
cdr3_aa: CASSYSGSADTQYF
cdr3_nt: TGTGCCAGCAGTTACTCAGGCAGTGCAGATACGCAGTATTTT

j_call: TRBJ2-7
d_call: TRBD2
clone_size: few
v_call: TRBV9
cdr3_aa: CASSGGPTIYEQYF
cdr3_nt: TGTGCCAGCTCGGGGGGACCCACTATCTACGAGCAGTACTTC

j_call: TRBJ2-1
d_call: NA
clone_size: NA
v_call: TRBV28
cdr3_aa: CASSLGGGNYNEQFF
cdr3_nt: TGTGCCAGCAGTTTGGGAGGTGGGAACTACAATGAGCAGTTCTTC

j_call: TRBJ2-7
d_call: NA
clone_size: NA
v_call: TRBV7-2
cdr3_aa: CASSLQGSNEQYF
cdr3_nt: TGTGCCAGCAGCTTACAGGGATCCAACGAGCAGTACTTC

j_call: TRBJ1-1
d_call: NA
clone_size: NA
v_call: TRBV28
cdr3_aa: CASSFHRLNTEAFF
cdr3_nt: TGTGCCAGCAGTTTTCACCGTTTGAACACTGAAGCTTTCTTT

j_call: TRBJ1-2
d_call: NA
clone_size: few
v_call: TRBV2
cdr3_aa: CASSLVGPDGYTF
cdr3_nt: TGTGCCAGCAGCCTTGTGGGGCCCGATGGCTACACCTTC

j_call: TRBJ1-2
d_call: NA
clone_size: NA
v_call: TRBV4-3
cdr3_aa: CASSQDVGRGTDGYTF
cdr3_nt: TGCGCCAGCAGCCAAGATGTGGGCAGGGGCACAGATGGCTACACCTTC

j_call: TRBJ1-2
d_call: NA
clone_size: few
v_call: TRBV7-2
cdr3_aa: CASSLGQATNYGYTF
cdr3_nt: TGTGCCAGCAGCTTAGGGCAGGCGACCAACTATGGCTACACCTTC

j_call: TRBJ1-1
d_call: TRBD1
clone_size: few
v_call: TRBV29-1
cdr3_aa: CSDKQGRADTEAFF
cdr3_nt: TGCAGCGACAAACAGGGGAGGGCGGACACTGAAGCTTTCTTT

j_call: TRBJ2-1
d_call: TRBD1
clone_size: NA
v_call: TRBV18
cdr3_aa: CASSLDRVFRNEQFF
cdr3_nt: TGTGCCAGCTCATTGGACAGGGTGTTTAGGAATGAGCAGTTCTTC

j_call: TRBJ1-2
d_call: NA
clone_size: NA
v_call: TRBV6-4
cdr3_aa: CASSEQGGYGYTF
cdr3_nt: TGTGCCAGCAGTGAGCAAGGGGGTTATGGCTACACCTTC

j_call: TRBJ1-6
d_call: NA
clone_size: NA
v_call: TRBV6-5
cdr3_aa: CASSWEVGTLHF
cdr3_nt: TGTGCCAGCAGTTGGGAGGTCGGCACCCTCCACTTT

j_call: TRBJ2-6
d_call: NA
clone_size: NA
v_call: TRBV6-5
cdr3_aa: CASSYGQASGANVLTF
cdr3_nt: TGTGCCAGCAGTTACGGGCAGGCCTCTGGGGCCAACGTCCTGACTTTC

j_call: TRBJ1-2
d_call: NA
clone_size: many
v_call: TRBV28
cdr3_aa: CASSSLKYGYTF
cdr3_nt: TGTGCCAGCAGTTCGCTTAAATATGGCTACACCTTC

j_call: TRBJ2-1
d_call: NA
clone_size: few
v_call: TRBV4-2
cdr3_aa: CASSPGPGESNEQFF
cdr3_nt: TGTGCCAGCAGCCCGGGACCCGGCGAGTCCAATGAGCAGTTCTTC

j_call: TRBJ1-1
d_call: TRBD1
clone_size: NA
v_call: TRBV15
cdr3_aa: CATSPLDRVDTEAFF
cdr3_nt: TGTGCCACCAGCCCCCTGGACAGGGTCGACACTGAAGCTTTCTTT

j_call: TRBJ2-2
d_call: NA
clone_size: NA
v_call: TRBV2
cdr3_aa: CASSGRWTGELFF
cdr3_nt: TGTGCCAGCAGTGGCAGGTGGACCGGGGAGCTGTTTTTT

j_call: TRBJ2-1
d_call: NA
clone_size: NA
v_call: TRBV15
cdr3_aa: CATSRGAGEQFF
cdr3_nt: TGTGCCACCAGCAGAGGCGCCGGTGAGCAGTTCTTC

j_call: TRBJ2-6
d_call: TRBD1
clone_size: NA
v_call: TRBV5-6
cdr3_aa: CASSLAGQGASGANVLTF
cdr3_nt: TGTGCCAGCAGCTTGGCCGGACAGGGTGCCTCTGGGGCCAACGTCCTGACTTTC

j_call: TRBJ1-6
d_call: NA
clone_size: NA
v_call: TRBV30
cdr3_aa: CACTPQSSYNSPLHF
cdr3_nt: TGTGCCTGTACGCCACAGAGCTCCTATAATTCACCCCTCCACTTT

j_call: TRBJ2-2
d_call: NA
clone_size: few
v_call: TRBV27
cdr3_aa: CASSLGGIAGELFF
cdr3_nt: TGTGCCAGCAGTTTAGGGGGAATCGCCGGGGAGCTGTTTTTT

j_call: TRBJ1-6
d_call: TRBD1
clone_size: few
v_call: TRBV5-1
cdr3_aa: CASSLAGTGNSPLHF
cdr3_nt: TGCGCCAGCAGCTTGGCCGGGACAGGGAACTCACCCCTCCACTTT

j_call: TRBJ1-6
d_call: NA
clone_size: NA
v_call: TRBV7-9
cdr3_aa: CASSWAGVDNSPLHF
cdr3_nt: TGTGCCAGCAGCTGGGCGGGAGTGGATAATTCACCCCTCCACTTT

j_call: TRBJ2-2
d_call: NA
clone_size: NA
v_call: TRBV7-3
cdr3_aa: CASSPGQTNTGELFF
cdr3_nt: TGTGCCAGCAGCCCCGGACAGACGAACACCGGGGAGCTGTTTTTT